One and the same sample provided the 20 T cell receptor beta chains below, sequenced in a study of T cells after yellow fever vaccination. One entry per CDR3 protein results from TCRdb running MiXCR on the 5' RACE reads. The sample holds about 300,000 distinct CDR3 sequences, approximately 8% seen once. Sample: CD4+ T cells sorted from PBMCs, taken 5 days after the yellow fever booster vaccination. The origin of the receptors is a man aged 18 to 35 who received the YFV17D yellow fever vaccine.

The V gene is TRBV3-1, the J gene TRBJ1-3, with D unresolved. Germline V gene data show CDR1 as LGHDT and CDR2 as YNNKEL (reference sequence). V was shortened by 3 bases and J by 4 bases, with 10 bases between the two germline ends. CDR3 length equals 14 residues. CDR3 in DNA: TGTGCCAGCAGCCAGGCGGTTTCAGGAAACACCATATATTTT. Translating it yields CASSQAVSGNTIYF.

In its sample, this clonotype was seen a few times. The chain uses TRBV7-2 and TRBJ2-3; unclear D gene. V gave up 4 bases and J gave up 1 base, with 9 bases separating them. The CDR3 is made up of 14 amino acids. CDR1 SGHTA and CDR2 FQGNSA come from the germline V gene. CDR3 loop: CASSSYLRTDTQYF. CDR3 nucleotides: TGTGCCAGCAGCTCCTACTTACGCACAGATACGCAGTATTTT.

This clonotype was observed a few times. The V gene is TRBV7-3, the J gene TRBJ2-7; weak D call: TRBD1 (8 bases). Deletions cut 5 bases from V and 9 bases from J, with 29 bases between. Germline assignment: CDR1 SGHTA and CDR2 FQGTGA. There are 17 residues in the CDR3. Written as DNA, the CDR3 is TGTGCCAGCAGCCCCCTAGGATCGACAGGGGAGGGCTGTCCGCAGTACGTC. Protein product: CASSPLGSTGEGCPQYV.

This clonotype showed up just a few times. The chain has TRBV4-3 and TRBJ1-4; 9 bases are shared with TRBD1. Germline V gene sequence: CDR1 LGHNA, CDR2 YSLEER. The V gene end was trimmed by 4 bases and the J gene end by 7 bases; junction bases not matched to a gene: 10. This CDR3 region has 16 residues. For the CDR3, the DNA is TGCGCCAGCAGCCCAGGACAGGGGACGATGGGTGAAAAACTGTTTTTT. Encoded protein: CASSPGQGTMGEKLFF.

The CDR3 reads CASSELQQGRVTQYF. CDR3 DNA sequence: TGTGCCAGCAGTGAATTACAGCAGGGGAGAGTGACCCAGTACTTC. V and J are TRBV6-5 and TRBJ2-5, with D possibly matching TRBD1 (6 bases). Trimming took off 5 bases at V and 7 bases at J, with 20 bases between the two ends. CDR3 length equals 15 residues. The V gene's germline CDR1 is MNHEY and CDR2 SVGAGI.

DNA for the CDR3: TGTGCCATCAGCCGACTTAGCGGGGGGTACAATGAGCAGTTCTTC. It encodes CAISRLSGGYNEQFF. J is TRBJ2-1 and V is TRBV10-3; TRBD2 matches at 10 bases. The CDR3 has 15 amino acids. Germline trimming cut 6 bases from V and 4 bases from J; bases unmatched to any gene: 6. Germline V gene sequence: CDR1 ENHRY, CDR2 SYGVKD.

This clonotype was counted at least ten times. The V and J genes are TRBV12-3 or TRBV12-4 and TRBJ2-3; the match to TRBD2 covers 7 bases. J lost 1 base, V lost 5 bases, and 6 bases had no gene match. This CDR3 has 15 residues. The CDR3, as DNA: TGTGCCAGCAGTATCCGACTAGCTCGCACAGATACGCAGTATTTT. The encoded protein is CASSIRLARTDTQYF.

Ten or more counts support this clonotype. V is TRBV3-1 and J is TRBJ1-5; 9 positions agree with TRBD1. CDR1 and CDR2 from the germline V gene are LGHDT and YNNKEL (reference sequence). The CDR3 runs 16 residues. V was clipped by 1 base and J by 6 bases; unmatched bases: 7. CDR3 residues: CASSQGPTGGGQPQHF. CDR3 in DNA: TGTGCCAGCAGCCAAGGTCCAACAGGGGGCGGTCAGCCCCAGCATTTT. Complete variable domain (other parts from reference TRBV3-1 and TRBJ1-5): DTAVSQTPKYLVTQMGNDKSIKCEQNLGHDTMYWYKQDSKKFLKIMFSYNNKELIINETVPNRFSPKSPDKAHLNLHINSLELGDSAVYFCASSQGPTGGGQPQHFGDGTRLSIL.

This clonotype was seen many times. The gene calls are TRBV12-3 or TRBV12-4 and TRBJ2-2; D is ambiguous. The CDR3 runs 13 residues. The V end was cut by 4 bases, the J end by 3 bases, with 6 bases between. The CDR3 loop reads CASSSLDTGELFF. The CDR3 coding sequence is TGTGCCAGCAGTTCCCTAGACACCGGGGAGCTGTTTTTT.

V is TRBV2 and J is TRBJ1-4; TRBD1 is a possible D gene (6 bases). V lost 4 bases to trimming and J lost 8 bases, with 11 bases between them. Germline CDR1 is SNHLY and CDR2 is FYNNEI. The CDR3 loop spans 13 amino acids. The CDR3 region is CASSVGAREKLFF. The CDR3 region has the DNA TGTGCCAGCAGTGTGGGGGCGCGGGAAAAACTGTTTTTT.

The chain carries TRBV7-8 and TRBJ1-1; TRBD1 aligns across 8 bases. This CDR3 is built from 16 residues. The V gene's germline CDR1 is SGHVS and CDR2 FQNEAQ. The V and J ends lost 1 base and 1 base, in that order; junction bases with no gene match: 5. CDR3 protein: CASSLGPGTGNTEAFF. In DNA form, the CDR3 reads TGTGCCAGCAGCTTAGGTCCCGGGACAGGGAACACTGAAGCTTTCTTT.

This clonotype was seen a handful of times. The genes are TRBV7-3 and TRBJ2-1; D may be TRBD1 or TRBD2 (5 bases each). Deletions cut 2 bases from V and 5 bases from J, with 19 bases between. Germline V gives CDR1 SGHTA, CDR2 FQGTGA. This CDR3 contains 17 residues. In DNA, the CDR3 is TGTGCCAGCAGCTTAGCGTACCGGGCCCGGGGCAACAATGAGCAGTTCTTC. Translated, it gives CASSLAYRARGNNEQFF.

Only a few counts were recorded for this clonotype. The rearrangement joins TRBV4-3 to TRBJ1-4; a possible D gene is TRBD1 (5 bases). CDR1 and CDR2 from the germline V gene are LGHNA and YSLEER. The CDR3 length is 16 residues. Deletions cut 4 bases from V and 5 bases from J, with 17 bases between. CDR3 protein: CASSPRGLGRNEKLFF. CDR3 sequence (DNA): TGCGCCAGCAGCCCTCGGGGGTTAGGCCGGAATGAAAAACTGTTTTTT.

This clonotype has a handful of counts. The genes are TRBV6-6 and TRBJ1-5, with a weak D call TRBD1 (5 bases). The CDR3 has 12 amino acids. The germline CDR1 and CDR2 sequences are MNHNY and SVGAGI (reference sequence). V gave up 5 bases and J gave up 9 bases, with 11 bases separating them. The chain's CDR3 is CASSGGGTPQHF. The CDR3 DNA is TGTGCCAGCAGTGGAGGAGGGACGCCCCAGCATTTT.

In its sample, this clonotype was seen a few times. V and J are TRBV4-2 and TRBJ2-1; D is uncertain. Trimming pared 6 bases from V and 0 bases from J, leaving 15 bases between. The CDR3 has 16 amino acids. Germline V gene sequence: CDR1 LGHNA, CDR2 YNFKEQ. The CDR3 nucleotides read TGTGCCAGCAGGGAAGGACCTACTCGCTCCTACAATGAGCAGTTCTTC. Translation gives CASREGPTRSYNEQFF.

This clonotype has a handful of counts. The chain carries TRBV15 and TRBJ2-1, with TRBD2 as a possible D gene (5 bases). Looked up from germline, CDR1 is LNHNV and CDR2 is YYDKDF (reference sequence). The V gene lost 8 bases and the J gene lost 4 bases, with 15 bases spanning the gap. The CDR3 is 14 amino acids. In DNA, the CDR3 is TGTGCCACCTCACTCGGCGGAGGATACAATGAGCAGTTCTTC. Residues: CATSLGGGYNEQFF.

The rearrangement uses TRBV7-2 and TRBJ2-1, with D possibly called TRBD1 or TRBD2 (5 bases each). The CDR3 contains 13 residues. Germline V gene sequence: CDR1 SGHTA, CDR2 FQGNSA. Trimming pared 4 bases from V and 7 bases from J, leaving 11 bases between. CDR3 sequence (DNA): TGTGCCAGCAGCTCCCCGGGACCGAATGAGCAGTTCTTC. It translates to CASSSPGPNEQFF.

The chain links TRBV7-2 to TRBJ1-5; 9 bases map to TRBD1. The CDR3 sequence is 17 residues long. V lost 3 bases and J lost 6; bases outside the gene matches: 12. CDR1 is SGHTA, CDR2 FQGNSA, per germline. The CDR3 spells CASSLGGTGSVGQPQHF. CDR3 nucleotides: TGTGCCAGCAGCTTGGGGGGGACAGGGTCCGTCGGTCAGCCCCAGCATTTT.

This clonotype was observed a few times. The chain couples TRBV12-3 or TRBV12-4 to TRBJ1-2, with D unclear. The CDR3 covers 12 residues. Trimming cost V 6 bases and J 5 bases, with 10 bases left between them. The CDR3: CASSHGRYGYTF. CDR3 bases: TGTGCCAGCAGCCATGGTCGGTATGGCTACACCTTC.

This clonotype was counted only a few times. This chain connects TRBV19 to TRBJ1-4; 7 bases are shared with TRBD1. Germline V lookup: CDR1 LNHDA, CDR2 SQIVND (reference sequence). The CDR3 runs 16 residues. Trimming removed 0 bases from V and 8 bases from J; junction bases left unmatched: 9. CDR3 DNA sequence: TGTGCCAGTAGTATAGATCCGGGACAGTGGTACGAAAAACTGTTTTTT. It yields the protein CASSIDPGQWYEKLFF.